This T cell receptor beta chain came from a study of T cell repertoires in cytomegalovirus infection (dated by TCRdb to between 2018 and 2021). Study-wide context: The peptide stimulations were aimed at well-studied HLA-B-restricted epitopes as well as recently identified HLA-C-restricted CMV epitopes, whose presentation resists viral immunomodulation. The HLA type of each donor mattered for the analysis, because public TCR beta signatures pointed to carriage of CMV infection along with the matching HLA type. The investigation overall reported the following: The ex vivo response was dominated by HLA-C-restricted CMV-specific TCR beta clonotypes, which also provided the single most frequent clonotype in two of eight donors. In both this cohort and an independent cohort of some 370 donors, the cumulative frequency of public TCR beta family members distinguished carriers of CMV infection plus the relevant HLA type.

Inclusive of the bounding cysteine and phenylalanine, the CDR3 is 15 residues long. The only DNA kept is the CDR3, 45 bases in frame from the first base. V sheds 4 bases and J sheds 6 bases, leaving 15 bases between their ends. About this clonotype itself: The specificity of this receptor is unknown. No base-level quality is on record; no much larger clone is a single base apart.

Sequenced using an Illumina HiSeq 1500. The public reads were reprocessed in TCRdb via fastp at Q25 and MiXCR, keeping in-frame beta chains. Each CDR3 protein gets just one entry, which takes the most common genes and DNA from the rows behind it. This sample lists hundreds of thousands of distinct CDR3 sequences; 33% were detected once. Of the sample, about a sixth is held by the ten largest clones. The treatment or condition label, as the study defines it: in vitro stimulation with specific CMV peptide epitopes to enrich CMV-specific T cells. The sequenced sample was cultured PBMCs, obtained from culture after CMV antigen stimulation. The sequence links TRBV12-3 or TRBV12-4 to TRBJ2-2, with the D gene call left open. The TCR comes from a human donor in good health (CMV status not recorded). Some clones in this sample may be carry-over from other donors' samples. The nucleotide sequence is given as TGTGCCAGCAGTTATCTTTTAATTCGCGCCGGGGAGCTGTTTTTT. It translates as CASSYLLIRAGELFF.